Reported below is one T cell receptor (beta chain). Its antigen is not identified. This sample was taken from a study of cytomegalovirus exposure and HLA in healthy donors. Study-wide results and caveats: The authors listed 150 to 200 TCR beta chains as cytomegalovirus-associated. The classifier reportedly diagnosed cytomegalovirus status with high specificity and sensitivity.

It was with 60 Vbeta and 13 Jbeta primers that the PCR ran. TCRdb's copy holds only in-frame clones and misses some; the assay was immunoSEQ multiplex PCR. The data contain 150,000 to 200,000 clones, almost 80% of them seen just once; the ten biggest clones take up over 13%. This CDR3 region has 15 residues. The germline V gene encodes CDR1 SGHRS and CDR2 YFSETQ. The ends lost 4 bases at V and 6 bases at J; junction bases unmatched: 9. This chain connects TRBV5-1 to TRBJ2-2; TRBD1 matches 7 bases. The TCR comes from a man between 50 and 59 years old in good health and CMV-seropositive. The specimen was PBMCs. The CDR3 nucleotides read TGCGCCAGCAGCACCCGGGACAGTATCCCCGGGGAGCTGTTTTTT. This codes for CASSTRDSIPGELFF.